The 16 T cell receptor beta chains given below trace back to one sample, sequenced in a study of blood T cell repertoires in COVID-19. The repertoire was sequenced with immunoSEQ multiplex PCR; TCRdb's copy has only in-frame clones and lacks some. Of about 240,000 clones in the sample, about 80% were seen once. The source material was peripheral blood. Source of these receptors: an elderly woman with acute or convalescent COVID-19.

This chain links TRBV9 with TRBJ2-2, with D possibly TRBD2 on 5 matching bases. CDR1 and CDR2 (germline): SGDLS, YYNGEE. V dropped 0 bases and J dropped 7 bases, with 13 bases sitting between them. The CDR3 is 15 amino acids. The CDR3 protein is CASSVVEGTNGELFF. Written as DNA, the CDR3 is TGTGCCAGCAGCGTAGTTGAGGGAACCAACGGGGAGCTGTTTTTT. The full variable domain, rest sourced from reference TRBV9 and TRBJ2-2, is DSGVTQTPKHLITATGQRVTLRCSPRSGDLSVYWYQQSLDQGLQFLIQYYNGEERAKGNILERFSAQQFPDLHSELNLSSLELGDSALYFCASSVVEGTNGELFFGEGSRLTVL.

The rearrangement joins TRBV5-1 to TRBJ1-1; the match to TRBD1 covers 8 bases. This CDR3 is built from 20 residues. The germline V gene has CDR1 SGHRS and CDR2 YFSETQ. V dropped 0 bases and J dropped 6; count of bases not matched to a gene: 22. CDR3 sequence (DNA): TGCGCCAGCAGCTTGGCTCTGTTCCGACAGGGGCAAGACTGGAGCCCTGAAGCTTTCTTT. Translated: CASSLALFRQGQDWSPEAFF.

The chain uses TRBV19 and TRBJ1-2; D is ambiguous. V dropped 6 bases and J dropped 4 bases, with 15 bases sitting between them. CDR1 is LNHDA and CDR2 is SQIVND in the germline V gene (reference sequence). The CDR3 totals 14 residues. The CDR3 DNA is TGTGCCAGTAGCATCTCCGGGAGCCCCTATGGCTACACCTTC. Translated, it gives CASSISGSPYGYTF.

The rearrangement uses TRBV6-4 and TRBJ2-1; TRBD2 matches 7 bases. Germline V gene sequence: CDR1 MRHNA, CDR2 SNTAGT. V shed 1 base, J shed 7 bases, and the junction held 1 base outside the gene matches. The CDR3 spans 13 residues. The CDR3 is CASSDLGGNEQFF. The CDR3 nucleotides read TGTGCCAGCAGTGACTTGGGGGGGAATGAGCAGTTCTTC.

J is TRBJ1-2 and V is TRBV28, with 7 positions matching TRBD1. With V trimmed by 5 bases and J by 8 bases, 14 bases remained unmatched. The CDR3 runs to 15 residues. Germline CDR1 MDHEN, CDR2 SYDVKM. In DNA, the CDR3 is TGTGCCAGCAGTGTTAGATTTGGGACAGAGGTCGGCTACACCTTC. This gives the protein CASSVRFGTEVGYTF.

The rearrangement links TRBV6-5 to TRBJ2-2, with D maybe TRBD1 (6 bases). V was pared by 5 bases and J by 4 bases, with 14 bases between. The CDR3 is made up of 15 amino acids. In germline, CDR1 is MNHEY, CDR2 SVGAGI. CDR3 bases: TGTGCCAGCAGTCGTACAGGGATGGGCACCGGGGAGCTGTTTTTT. The encoded protein is CASSRTGMGTGELFF.

Only a few counts were recorded for this clone. The chain joins TRBV5-6 to TRBJ1-1; no clear D. This CDR3 spans 18 amino acids. Germline V CDR1 and CDR2: SGHDT, YYEEEE. The V gene lost 0 bases and the J gene lost 1 base, with 19 bases spanning the gap. In DNA, the CDR3 is TGTGCCAGCAGCTTGGTCGCCGGTTATGCATTCGGGAACACTGAAGCTTTCTTT. Protein: CASSLVAGYAFGNTEAFF.

The rearrangement links TRBV10-3 to TRBJ1-1; no firm D call. The CDR3 runs 16 residues. V lost 4 bases and J lost 4, with 19 bases in between. The germline gives CDR1 ENHRY, CDR2 SYGVKD. CDR3 nucleotides: TGTGCCATCAGTGCGGGAGGGCTAGGGTCGACCACTGAAGCTTTCTTT. Its protein product is CAISAGGLGSTTEAFF.

The sample holds one count of this clone. The rearrangement links TRBV5-4 to TRBJ2-2; 8 bases line up with TRBD2. Losses at the gene ends were 3 bases for V and 1 base for J; bases not matched to a gene: 5. Germline lookup yields CDR1 SGHNT and CDR2 YYREEE (reference sequence). The CDR3 consists of 16 residues. The DNA of the CDR3 is TGTGCCAGCAGCTCGGCGAGCGGGGGGAACACCGGGGAGCTGTTTTTT. Translation gives CASSSASGGNTGELFF.

This rearrangement joins TRBV28 to TRBJ1-1; D is unclear. The V end was cut by 3 bases, the J end by 1 base, with 12 bases between. Germline assignment: CDR1 MDHEN and CDR2 SYDVKM. The CDR3 sequence is 15 residues long. The CDR3 here is CASSFISAGNTEAFF. The CDR3 bases are TGTGCCAGCAGTTTTATCTCCGCGGGGAACACTGAAGCTTTCTTT.

The V gene is TRBV30, the J gene TRBJ1-6, with 7 positions matching TRBD1. CDR1 and CDR2 from the germline V gene are GTSNPN and SVGIG (reference sequence). V trimming: 2 bases; J trimming: 9 bases; junction bases outside the gene matches: 7. The CDR3 is 14 residues long. DNA of the CDR3: TGTGCCTGGAGTATGACAGGGATAGCTTCACCCCTCCACTTT. Translating it yields CAWSMTGIASPLHF.

This clone has just a few counts. The chain's CDR3 is CASSRGHRTGNQPQHF. CDR3 nucleotide sequence: TGTGCCAGCAGTCGCGGACACCGGACGGGCAATCAGCCCCAGCATTTT. The chain is built from TRBV28 and TRBJ1-5; D possibly corresponds to TRBD1 (5 bases). This CDR3 is 16 amino acids long. V was pared by 5 bases and J by 2 bases, with 16 bases between. Per the germline V gene, CDR1 is MDHEN and CDR2 is SYDVKM.

The genes are TRBV27 and TRBJ1-1; a weak D match, TRBD1 (5 bases). The CDR3 runs to 16 residues. V lost 6 bases and J lost 5, with 22 bases in between. The germline V gene has CDR1 MNHEY and CDR2 SMNVEV (reference sequence). The CDR3 reads CASRTSLGARVTEAFF. For the CDR3, the DNA is TGTGCCAGCAGGACCTCCCTAGGGGCTAGAGTTACTGAAGCTTTCTTT.

This clone was counted a few times. The chain combines TRBV19 with TRBJ2-5; 7 positions match TRBD2. V was clipped by 4 bases and J by 1 base; unmatched bases: 3. From germline, CDR1 is LNHDA and CDR2 SQIVND (reference sequence). The CDR3 spans 14 residues. CDR3 nucleotides: TGTGCCAGTAGTAACGGGGGGAGCCAAGAGACCCAGTACTTC. This gives the protein CASSNGGSQETQYF.

The rearrangement joins TRBV4-1 to TRBJ1-1, with D perhaps matching TRBD1 (5 bases). Trimming removed 0 bases from V and 3 bases from J, with 17 bases in between. This CDR3 contains 17 residues. The germline V gene encodes CDR1 MGHRA and CDR2 YSYEKL. The CDR3 sequence: CASSQEEGPRVHTEAFF. The CDR3 DNA is TGCGCCAGCAGCCAAGAGGAGGGGCCCCGGGTCCACACTGAAGCTTTCTTT.

The chain is built from TRBV28 and TRBJ1-3; D is unclear. The V and J ends lost 4 bases and 8 bases respectively, with 9 bases between them. The CDR3 is made up of 12 amino acids. CDR1 is MDHEN and CDR2 is SYDVKM in the germline V gene. The CDR3 protein is CASSSTRDTIYF. CDR3 bases: TGTGCCAGCAGTTCTACGAGGGACACCATATATTTT.